The 24 T cell receptor beta chains given below trace back to one sample, sequenced in a study of CXCR3-negative and CXCR3-positive naive CD8 T cells. Through 5' RACE with UMI labels, the TRB cDNA libraries were prepared. No DNA is given; TCRdb re-called the 5' RACE reads and lists each CDR3 protein once. The sample holds 70,000 to 95,000 distinct CDR3 sequences. Specimen: naive CXCR3- CD8+ T cells from blood. Noted subset: CD45RO-CCR7+CD27+CD95- naive CD8+ T cells lacking CXCR3 (TNR3-). These receptors were taken from a human donor in good health. Some clones in this sample may be carry-over from other donors' samples.

The genes are TRBV5-1 and TRBJ2-1; TCRdb indicates TRBD2, and absent DNA this call remains unverified. Germline assignment: CDR1 SGHRS and CDR2 YFSETQ. The CDR3 contains 14 residues. The chain's CDR3 is CASSNGLADNEQFF.

The chain recombines TRBV6-6 with TRBJ2-1; absent DNA, TCRdb's TRBD2 call cannot be checked. This CDR3 is built from 13 residues. Germline lookup yields CDR1 MNHNY and CDR2 SVGAGI (reference sequence). CDR3 protein: CASSYGTTGEQFF.

The chain is built from TRBV5-5 and TRBJ2-2; lacking DNA, the TRBD1 call made by TCRdb goes unchecked. The CDR3 contains 16 residues. CDR1 and CDR2 from the germline V gene are SGHKS and YYEKEE (reference sequence). CDR3 in amino acids: CASSTGTGVYIGELFF.

The chain uses TRBV5-1 and TRBJ2-5. The length of the CDR3 is 13 residues. Germline-derived CDR1 and CDR2 are SGHRS and YFSETQ. The CDR3 sequence is CASSFYGEETQYF.

J is TRBJ2-3 and V is TRBV11-3; the D call from TCRdb, TRBD2, cannot be confirmed without DNA. The CDR3 runs 17 residues. Germline CDR1 is SGHNT and CDR2 is YENEEA. CDR3 loop: CASSTNALAGSTDTQYF. Combining the CDR3 with reference TRBV11-3 and TRBJ2-3 gives the whole variable domain EAGVVQSPRYKIIEKKQPVAFWCNPISGHNTLYWYLQNLGQGPELLIRYENEEAVDDSQLPKDRFSAERLKGVDSTLKIQPAELGDSAVYLCASSTNALAGSTDTQYFGPGTRLTVL.

The rearrangement links TRBV29-1 to TRBJ1-1; TCRdb's D gene call, TRBD1, goes unchecked for lack of DNA. The CDR3 has 11 amino acids. Germline-derived CDR1 and CDR2 are SQVTM and ANQGSEA. CDR3 loop: CSVGGDTEAFF.

This chain uses TRBV6-4 with TRBJ1-1. CDR3 length equals 13 residues. CDR1 MRHNA and CDR2 SNTAGT come from the germline V gene. The CDR3 loop reads CASSDSMNTEAFF.

The chain couples TRBV28 to TRBJ2-3; the TRBD1 assignment by TCRdb is unverifiable without DNA. Germline V gene data show CDR1 as MDHEN and CDR2 as SYDVKM. This CDR3 contains 15 residues. CDR3: CASSPHRSYTDTQYF.

The CDR3: CASSLDPPGGNEQFF. V is TRBV7-3 and J is TRBJ2-1; TCRdb's D gene call, TRBD1, goes unchecked for lack of DNA. The length of the CDR3 is 15 residues. Germline V gene sequence: CDR1 SGHTA, CDR2 FQGTGA.

The chain couples TRBV7-9 to TRBJ2-3; TCRdb's D call, TRBD2, is unchecked because there is no DNA. This CDR3 is 16 amino acids long. The germline V gene encodes CDR1 SEHNR and CDR2 FQNEAQ (reference sequence). The CDR3 loop is CASSPTDLAGPDTQYF. Looking up the rest from reference TRBV7-9 and TRBJ2-3 gives the full variable domain: DTGVSQNPRHKITKRGQNVTFRCDPISEHNRLYWYRQTLGQGPEFLTYFQNEAQLEKSRLLSDRFSAERPKGSFSTLEIQRTEQGDSAMYLCASSPTDLAGPDTQYFGPGTRLTVL.

The chain carries TRBV14 and TRBJ1-2. Germline CDR1 and CDR2: SGHDN and FVKESK. The CDR3 spans 17 residues. The CDR3 sequence: CASSQDQGSTIGYGYTF.

This chain connects TRBV29-1 to TRBJ2-3; as DNA is missing, the TRBD2 call by TCRdb cannot be tested. Germline values: CDR1 SQVTM, CDR2 ANQGSEA. The CDR3 has 14 residues. The CDR3 region is CSVVVQGPIDTQYF.

CDR3 protein: CSVFDSHMGYNEQFF. The V and J genes are TRBV29-1 and TRBJ2-1; TCRdb returns TRBD1, unconfirmable since there is no DNA. The CDR3 is 15 residues long. Germline loops: CDR1 SQVTM, CDR2 ANQGSEA.

The CDR3 spells CASSQNSYKGPFTDTQYF. The gene calls are TRBV4-3 and TRBJ2-3; TCRdb designates TRBD2, a call that cannot be tested without DNA. The CDR3 length is 18 residues. Germline lookup yields CDR1 LGHNA and CDR2 YSLEER.

The CDR3 is CASSLTKTSGSYTDTQYF. This sequence joins TRBV7-6 and TRBJ2-3; TCRdb lists TRBD2, though no DNA is available to test this call. Germline V gene data show CDR1 as SGHVS and CDR2 as FNYEAQ. This CDR3 comprises 18 residues.

The chain is built from TRBV7-9 and TRBJ2-7; TCRdb reports TRBD1, a call that lacks DNA to check it against. This CDR3 region has 18 residues. The germline V gene encodes CDR1 SEHNR and CDR2 FQNEAQ (reference sequence). The CDR3 sequence is CASSLAVAGGLSSYEQYF.

This rearrangement joins TRBV29-1 to TRBJ2-1; no DNA is available, so the TRBD1 call from TCRdb remains unchecked. This CDR3 spans 14 amino acids. Germline lookup yields CDR1 SQVTM and CDR2 ANQGSEA. This chain's CDR3 is CSVEVGPRGETQFF.

This chain joins TRBV12-3 or TRBV12-4 and TRBJ1-2; as DNA is missing, the TRBD1 call by TCRdb cannot be tested. The CDR3 loop spans 11 amino acids. The chain's CDR3 is CASSLLGTVNF.

The chain employs TRBV12-3 or TRBV12-4 and TRBJ2-2. The CDR3 length is 12 residues. CDR3: CASSLASGELFF.

This sequence joins TRBV2 and TRBJ2-1; TCRdb calls TRBD1, which cannot be checked without DNA. The CDR3 sequence is 16 residues long. The germline gives CDR1 SNHLY, CDR2 FYNNEI. The CDR3 sequence: CASRYTSDSQVNEQFF.

V is TRBV12-3 or TRBV12-4 and J is TRBJ1-1; no DNA is available, so the TRBD1 call from TCRdb remains unchecked. The length of the CDR3 is 19 residues. The CDR3 spells CASSPPLPGQAIMNTEAFF.

The rearrangement links TRBV10-3 to TRBJ1-3. The length of the CDR3 is 17 residues. The V gene's germline CDR1 is ENHRY and CDR2 SYGVKD. The CDR3 protein is CAISEMTPGTSGNTIYF.

V and J are TRBV6-2 or TRBV6-3 and TRBJ2-7; TCRdb's D gene call, TRBD1, goes unchecked for lack of DNA. The CDR3 runs 15 residues. CDR1 is MNHEY, CDR2 SVGEGT, per germline. The CDR3 protein is CASSPPDRGPYEQYF.

The chain couples TRBV11-3 to TRBJ2-7; the D call of TRBD1 rests on TCRdb alone, since no DNA is present to check it. Per the germline V gene, CDR1 is SGHNT and CDR2 is YENEEA. CDR3 length equals 13 residues. The CDR3 reads CASSSGGGYEQYF.